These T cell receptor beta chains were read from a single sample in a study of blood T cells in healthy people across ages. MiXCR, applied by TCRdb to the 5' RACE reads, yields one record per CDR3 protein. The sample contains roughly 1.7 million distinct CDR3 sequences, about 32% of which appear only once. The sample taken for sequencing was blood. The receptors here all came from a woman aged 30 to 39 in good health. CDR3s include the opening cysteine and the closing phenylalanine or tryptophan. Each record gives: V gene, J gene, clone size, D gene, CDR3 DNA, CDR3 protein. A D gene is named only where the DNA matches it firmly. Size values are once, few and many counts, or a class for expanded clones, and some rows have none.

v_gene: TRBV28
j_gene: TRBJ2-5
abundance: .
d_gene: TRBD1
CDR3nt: TGTGCCAGCAGTGGGGACAGCCTTCAAGAGACCCAGTACTTC
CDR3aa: CASSGDSLQETQYF

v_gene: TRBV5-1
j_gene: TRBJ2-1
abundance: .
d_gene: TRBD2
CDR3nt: TGCGCCAGCAGCCGGGGGAGGGGAAGCTCCTACAATGAGCAGTTCTTC
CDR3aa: CASSRGRGSSYNEQFF

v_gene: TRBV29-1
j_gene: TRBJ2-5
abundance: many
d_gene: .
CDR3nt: TGCAGCGTGATTTCAGGGGAGACCCAGTACTTC
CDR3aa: CSVISGETQYF

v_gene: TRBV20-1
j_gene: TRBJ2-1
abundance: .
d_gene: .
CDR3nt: TGCAGTGCTAGAGGCTACTCTCAAAATCGGATCTACAATGAGCAGTTCTTC
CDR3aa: CSARGYSQNRIYNEQFF

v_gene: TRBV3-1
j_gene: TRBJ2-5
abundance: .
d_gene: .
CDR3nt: TGTGCCAGCAGCCAAGAGGCTACCATGGAGACCCAGTACTTC
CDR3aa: CASSQEATMETQYF

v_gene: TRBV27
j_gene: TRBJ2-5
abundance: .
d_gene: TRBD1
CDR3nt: TGTGCCAGGGGGACAGGCAAAGAGACCCAGTACTTC
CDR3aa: CARGTGKETQYF

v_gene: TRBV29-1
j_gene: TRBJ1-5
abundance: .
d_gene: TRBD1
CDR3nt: TGCAGCGCTGGGGACAGGGACCAGCCCCAGCATTTT
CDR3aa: CSAGDRDQPQHF

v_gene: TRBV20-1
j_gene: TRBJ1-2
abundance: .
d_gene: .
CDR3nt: TGCAGTGCTAGAGATATTTTCGGGACGGGATCCTATGGCTACACCTTC
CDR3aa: CSARDIFGTGSYGYTF

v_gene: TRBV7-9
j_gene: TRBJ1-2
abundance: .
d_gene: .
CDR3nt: TGTGCCAGCAGCTCCCAGGATCATGGCTACACCTTC
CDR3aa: CASSSQDHGYTF

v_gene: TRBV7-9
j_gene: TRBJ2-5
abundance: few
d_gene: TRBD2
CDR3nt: TGTGCCAGCAGCTTATCCCTAGCGGCCCAAGAGACCCAGTACTTC
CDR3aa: CASSLSLAAQETQYF

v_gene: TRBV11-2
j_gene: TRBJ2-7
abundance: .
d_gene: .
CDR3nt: TGTGCCAGCAGCCCTAGGGGACGAGCAGCCTACGAGCAGTACTTC
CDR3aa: CASSPRGRAAYEQYF

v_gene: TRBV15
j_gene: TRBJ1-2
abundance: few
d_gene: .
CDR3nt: TGTGCCACCAGCGGCCGGGACCCACAGTCCGGCTACACCTTC
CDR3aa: CATSGRDPQSGYTF

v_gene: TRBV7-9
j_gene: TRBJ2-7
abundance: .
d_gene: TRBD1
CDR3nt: TGTGCCAGCAGCCAACGGGACAGAAATTACGAGCAGTACTTC
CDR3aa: CASSQRDRNYEQYF

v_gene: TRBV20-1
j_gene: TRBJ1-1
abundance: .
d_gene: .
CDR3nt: TGCAGTGCTAGAGATCGAGGGGCAGGGCTCACTGAAGCTTTCTTT
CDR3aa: CSARDRGAGLTEAFF

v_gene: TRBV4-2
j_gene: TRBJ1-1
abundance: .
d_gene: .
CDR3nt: TGTGCCAGCAGCCAGGGGGCAGGCCCTCGGACCACTGAAGCTTTCTTT
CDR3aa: CASSQGAGPRTTEAFF

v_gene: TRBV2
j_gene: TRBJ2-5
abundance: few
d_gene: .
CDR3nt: TGTGCCAGCAGTGAAGGTTTTGGGGGCAGGTTGGAGACCCAGTACTTC
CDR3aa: CASSEGFGGRLETQYF

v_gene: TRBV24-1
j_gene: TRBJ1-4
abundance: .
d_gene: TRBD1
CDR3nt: TGTGCCACCGGAAAAGACAGGGGAGAGGAAAAACTGTTTTTT
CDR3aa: CATGKDRGEEKLFF

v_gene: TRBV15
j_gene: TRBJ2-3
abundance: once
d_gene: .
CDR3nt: TGTGCCACCAGCGGAGGCCGGCCAGATACGCAGTATTTT
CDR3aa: CATSGGRPDTQYF

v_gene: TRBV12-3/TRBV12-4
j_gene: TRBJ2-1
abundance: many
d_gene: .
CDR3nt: TGTGCCAGCAGCTTAGGTGAGCAGTTCTTC
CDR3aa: CASSLGEQFF

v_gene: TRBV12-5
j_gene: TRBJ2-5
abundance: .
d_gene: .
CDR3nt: TGTGCTAGTGGTTTGGCCGGGACCTCTGGCCAGACCCAGTACTTC
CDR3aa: CASGLAGTSGQTQYF

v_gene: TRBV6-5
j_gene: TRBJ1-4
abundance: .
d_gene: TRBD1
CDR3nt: TGTGCCAGCTCGTTACTACAGGGGACGGGCGGAAAACTGTTTTTT
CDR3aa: CASSLLQGTGGKLFF

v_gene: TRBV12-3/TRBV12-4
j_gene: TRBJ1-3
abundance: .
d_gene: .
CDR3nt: TGTGCCAGCAGAACAGGCCGCTCCTCTGGAAACACCATATATTTT
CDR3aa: CASRTGRSSGNTIYF

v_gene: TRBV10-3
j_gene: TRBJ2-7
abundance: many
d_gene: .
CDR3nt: TGTGCCATCAGTCCTCCTACTGGCTACGAGCAGTACTTC
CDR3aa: CAISPPTGYEQYF

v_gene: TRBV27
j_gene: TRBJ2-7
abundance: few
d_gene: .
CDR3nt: TGTGCCAGCAGTTTATCGGCCACCATCGGTATCGAGCAGTACTTC
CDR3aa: CASSLSATIGIEQYF

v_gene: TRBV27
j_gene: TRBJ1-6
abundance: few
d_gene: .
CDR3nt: TGTGCCAGCACCCCAATTGGGGGAGATTCACCCCTCCACTTT
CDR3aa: CASTPIGGDSPLHF

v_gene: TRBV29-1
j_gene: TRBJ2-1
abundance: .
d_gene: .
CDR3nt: TGCAGCGTTGAAGCAGGGGAATATGAGCAGTTCTTC
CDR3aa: CSVEAGEYEQFF

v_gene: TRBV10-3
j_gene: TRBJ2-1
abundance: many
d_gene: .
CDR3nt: TGTGCCTCGGGCACAGGCCGTGAACATAATGAGCAGTTCTTC
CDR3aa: CASGTGREHNEQFF

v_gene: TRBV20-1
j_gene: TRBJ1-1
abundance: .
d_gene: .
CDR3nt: TGCAGTGCTAAAGAGGGACTCAACACTGAAGCTTTCTTT
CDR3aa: CSAKEGLNTEAFF

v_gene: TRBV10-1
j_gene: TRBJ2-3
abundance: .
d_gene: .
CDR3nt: TGCGCCAGCAGGGGGATGGGGGAGGATACGCAGTATTTT
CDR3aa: CASRGMGEDTQYF

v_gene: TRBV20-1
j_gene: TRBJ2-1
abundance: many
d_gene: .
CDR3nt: TGCAGTGCTAGAGAGGTAGGCGGTACCTACAATGAGCAGTTCTTC
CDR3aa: CSAREVGGTYNEQFF

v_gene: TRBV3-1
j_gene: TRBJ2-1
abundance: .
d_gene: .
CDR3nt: TGTGCCAGCAGCCACCTACTCCCGACAGGGGAGGGGAATGAGCAGTTCTTC
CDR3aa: CASSHLLPTGEGNEQFF

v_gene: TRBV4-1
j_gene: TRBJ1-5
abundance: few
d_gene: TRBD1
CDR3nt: TGCGCCAGCAGCCAAGCGGCAGGGGGCCTTTTAGGCAATCAGCCCCAGCATTTT
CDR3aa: CASSQAAGGLLGNQPQHF

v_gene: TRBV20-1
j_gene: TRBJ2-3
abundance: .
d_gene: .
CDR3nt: TGCAGTGCTAGAGTTCCGAGACGGGGATTCGAAGATACGCAGTATTTT
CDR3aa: CSARVPRRGFEDTQYF

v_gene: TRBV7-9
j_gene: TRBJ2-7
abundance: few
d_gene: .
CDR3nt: TGTGCCAGCAGCTTAAGAGACGGGAGCTCCTACGAGCAGTACTTC
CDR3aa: CASSLRDGSSYEQYF

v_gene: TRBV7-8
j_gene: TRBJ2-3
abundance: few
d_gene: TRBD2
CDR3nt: TGTGCCAGCAGCTTGACAGCGGGGGGGAGGGGCACAGATACGCAGTATTTT
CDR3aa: CASSLTAGGRGTDTQYF

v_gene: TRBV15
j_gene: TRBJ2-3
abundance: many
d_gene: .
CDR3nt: TGTGCCACCAGCAGTACCAGACGGGTAACCACAGATACGCAGTATTTT
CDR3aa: CATSSTRRVTTDTQYF

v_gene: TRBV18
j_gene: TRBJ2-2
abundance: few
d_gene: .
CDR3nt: TGTGCCAGCAAGGAGAGTAGCGGTTCGGAGCTGTTTTTT
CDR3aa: CASKESSGSELFF

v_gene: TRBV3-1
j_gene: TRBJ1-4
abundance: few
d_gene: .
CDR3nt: TGTGCCAGCAGCCAACAAGCGCCACCCGGTGAAAAACTGTTTTTT
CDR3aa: CASSQQAPPGEKLFF

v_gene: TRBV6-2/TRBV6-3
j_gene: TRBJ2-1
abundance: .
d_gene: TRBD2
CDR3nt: TGTGCCAGCAGTTACTCTGTCCCCATTAGCGGGAGGAAGTATGAGCAGTTCTTC
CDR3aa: CASSYSVPISGRKYEQFF

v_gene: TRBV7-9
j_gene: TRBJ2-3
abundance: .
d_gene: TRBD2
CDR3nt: TGTGCCAGCAGCTCTTCGTGGACTAGGACTTCACACACAGATACGCAGTATTTT
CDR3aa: CASSSSWTRTSHTDTQYF

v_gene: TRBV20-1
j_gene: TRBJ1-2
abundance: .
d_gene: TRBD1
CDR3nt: TGCAGTGCTAGCTCAGGGCAGGGGGGCCCCTCCTCCGCTACTAACTATGGCTACACCTTC
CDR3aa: CSASSGQGGPSSATNYGYTF

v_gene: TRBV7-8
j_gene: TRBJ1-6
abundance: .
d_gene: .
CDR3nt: TGTGCCAGCAGCCTATTGCGTATTGGACCCCTCCACTTT
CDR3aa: CASSLLRIGPLHF

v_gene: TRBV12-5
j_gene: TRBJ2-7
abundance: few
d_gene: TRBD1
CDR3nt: TGTGCTAGTGGTTTATTGCCGAGGACAGGGGGGTCCTACGAGCAGTACTTC
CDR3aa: CASGLLPRTGGSYEQYF

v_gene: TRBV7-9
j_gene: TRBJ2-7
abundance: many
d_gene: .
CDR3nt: TGTGCCAGCCGGGCAGGGGGAGGCGAGCAGTACTTC
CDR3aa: CASRAGGGEQYF

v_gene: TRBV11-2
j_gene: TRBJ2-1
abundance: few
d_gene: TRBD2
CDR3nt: TGTGCCAGCAGCCACTTAGCGGGCCCCAATGAGCAGTTCTTC
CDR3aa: CASSHLAGPNEQFF

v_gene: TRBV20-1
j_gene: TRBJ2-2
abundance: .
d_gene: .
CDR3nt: TGCAGTGCTAGCGGGCTCAACACCGGGGAGCTGTTTTTT
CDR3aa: CSASGLNTGELFF

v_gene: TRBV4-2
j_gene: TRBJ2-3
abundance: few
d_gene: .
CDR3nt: TGTGCCAGCAGCCAGGAATGGTCCGCAGATACGCAGTATTTT
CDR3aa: CASSQEWSADTQYF

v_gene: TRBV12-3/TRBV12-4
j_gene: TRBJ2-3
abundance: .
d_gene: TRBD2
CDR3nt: TGTGCCAGCAGCCATACTAGCGGGGGAGCAGATACGCAGTATTTT
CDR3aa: CASSHTSGGADTQYF

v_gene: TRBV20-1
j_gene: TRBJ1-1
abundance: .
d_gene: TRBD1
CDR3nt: TGCAGTGCTACGGGACAGGGATTGGGCACTGAAGCTTTCTTT
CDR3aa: CSATGQGLGTEAFF

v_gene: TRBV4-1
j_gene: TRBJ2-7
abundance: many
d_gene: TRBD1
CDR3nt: TGCGCCAGCAGCCCCAGAACAGGGGGCCCGGGGTACGAGCAGTACTTC
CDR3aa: CASSPRTGGPGYEQYF

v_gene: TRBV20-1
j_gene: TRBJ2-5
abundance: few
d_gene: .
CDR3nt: TGCAGTGCTACTAGCCCTAAGGAGACCCAGTACTTC
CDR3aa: CSATSPKETQYF

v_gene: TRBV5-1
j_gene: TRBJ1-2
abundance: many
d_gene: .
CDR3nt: TGCGCCAGCAGCTTGGTCTCCCCGTCACTCGGAATCGACTATGGCTACACCTTC
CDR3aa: CASSLVSPSLGIDYGYTF

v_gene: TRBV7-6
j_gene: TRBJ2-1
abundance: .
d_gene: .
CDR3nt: TGTGCCAGCAGCTTACGGGCGGTCATGGAATTCCCTAATGAGCAGTTCTTC
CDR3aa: CASSLRAVMEFPNEQFF

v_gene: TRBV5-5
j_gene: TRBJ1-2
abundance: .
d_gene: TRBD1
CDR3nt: TGTGCCGGCAGCTTAAGACAGGGTGGTGACTATGGCTACACCTTC
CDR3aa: CAGSLRQGGDYGYTF

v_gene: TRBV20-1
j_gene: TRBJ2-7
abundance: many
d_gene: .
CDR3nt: TGCAGTGCTAGAGATGACCTTATCTACGAGCAGTACTTC
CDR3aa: CSARDDLIYEQYF

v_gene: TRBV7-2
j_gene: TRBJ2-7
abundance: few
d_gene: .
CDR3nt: TGTGCCAGCAGCTTTGGATTAGCGGTTAAAAGCTCCTACGAGCAGTACTTC
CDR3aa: CASSFGLAVKSSYEQYF

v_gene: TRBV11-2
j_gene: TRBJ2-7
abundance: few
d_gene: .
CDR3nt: TGTGCCAGCAGTGGTGGGGCCGAGCAGTACTTC
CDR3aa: CASSGGAEQYF

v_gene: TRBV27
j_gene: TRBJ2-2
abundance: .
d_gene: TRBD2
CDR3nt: TGTGCCAGCAGTCCTAGCGGAGTTACCGGGGAGCTGTTTTTT
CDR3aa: CASSPSGVTGELFF

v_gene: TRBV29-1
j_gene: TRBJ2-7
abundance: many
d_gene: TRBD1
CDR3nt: TGCAGCGTTTCCGGGACAGGGTACGAGCAGTACTTC
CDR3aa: CSVSGTGYEQYF